This entry lists 13 T cell receptor beta chains sequenced from one sample in a study of blood T cell repertoires in COVID-19. TCRdb's table, derived via immunoSEQ multiplex PCR, lists solely in-frame clones and lacks some. The sample has about 150,000 clones; roughly 81% are singletons. Sequences were obtained from peripheral blood. The receptor set was obtained from a woman aged 55 to 70 with COVID-19, enrolled during active disease.

The gene calls are TRBV6-5 and TRBJ1-4, with D possibly TRBD1 on 5 matching bases. Trimming pared 6 bases from V and 0 bases from J, leaving 8 bases between. Germline CDR1 and CDR2: MNHEY and SVGAGI. The CDR3 spans 14 residues. The CDR3 DNA reads as TGTGCCAGCAGGTTGACAGCAACTAATGAAAAACTGTTTTTT. This codes for CASRLTATNEKLFF.

J is TRBJ2-1 and V is TRBV11-2; 10 bases map to TRBD1. Per the germline V gene, CDR1 is SGHAT and CDR2 is FQNNGV. The CDR3 loop spans 16 amino acids. The V gene end was trimmed by 4 bases and the J gene end by 7 bases; junction bases not matched to a gene: 10. The CDR3 DNA reads as TGTGCCAGCAGCTCGGGGCTTGGACAGGGGGGGAATGAGCAGTTCTTC. Its protein is CASSSGLGQGGNEQFF.

About this clone: This same CDR3 is encoded by further DNA sequences in the sample. The CDR3 here is CATSDPTGGNQPQHF. The CDR3 region has the DNA TGTGCCACCAGTGACCCAACAGGGGGGAATCAGCCCCAGCATTTT. The rearrangement uses TRBV24-1 and TRBJ1-5; 8 bases align to TRBD1. The V gene end was trimmed by 4 bases and the J gene end by 4 bases; junction bases not matched to a gene: 5. This CDR3 spans 15 amino acids. The germline gives CDR1 KGHDR, CDR2 SFDVKD.

The V and J genes are TRBV5-4 and TRBJ2-5; 7 bases map to TRBD2. The CDR3 is 15 amino acids. Germline V gene sequence: CDR1 SGHNT, CDR2 YYREEE (reference sequence). Trimming took 0 bases from V and 3 from J; bases not matched to a gene: 5. The CDR3 loop reads CASSLGGGSEETQYF. CDR3 coding DNA: TGTGCCAGCAGCTTGGGGGGCGGGAGTGAAGAGACCCAGTACTTC.

This chain links TRBV7-9 with TRBJ2-5; perhaps TRBD1 as D (6 bases). The CDR3 totals 14 residues. Germline V gene sequence: CDR1 SEHNR, CDR2 FQNEAQ (reference sequence). Trimming pared 3 bases from V and 4 bases from J, leaving 12 bases between. The CDR3 DNA reads TGTGCCAGCAGCTTCGGGGCAGGGGCAGAGACCCAGTACTTC. Encoded protein: CASSFGAGAETQYF.

V usage is TRBV13 and J usage is TRBJ1-3; 9 nucleotides align to TRBD1. The CDR3 contains 15 residues. Looked up from germline, CDR1 is PRHDT and CDR2 is FYEKMQ (reference sequence). The V gene end was trimmed by 4 bases and the J gene end by 4 bases; junction bases not matched to a gene: 5. Here the CDR3 DNA reads TGTGCCAGCAGCTACAACAGGGGGCTAGGAAACACCATATATTTT. Its translation is CASSYNRGLGNTIYF.

The rearrangement links TRBV29-1 to TRBJ2-5; D might be TRBD1 (6 bases). Looked up from germline, CDR1 is SQVTM and CDR2 is ANQGSEA. The CDR3 has 12 amino acids. The germline V and J ends were trimmed by 7 bases and 7 bases, with 16 bases remaining between them. The CDR3 DNA reads TGCAGCGCCGACTGGGGGCCCGGGACCCAGTACTTC. Protein: CSADWGPGTQYF. Drawing the rest from reference TRBV29-1 and TRBJ2-5, the complete variable domain is SAVISQKPSRDICQRGTSLTIQCQVDSQVTMMFWYRQQPGQSLTLIATANQGSEATYESGFVIDKFPISRPNLTFSTLTVSNMSPEDSSIYLCSADWGPGTQYFGPGTRLLVL.

The rearrangement uses TRBV5-1 and TRBJ1-4; 7 bases are a match to TRBD1. The CDR3 has 15 residues. Unmatched junction bases numbered 3, after V lost 4 bases and J lost 0 bases. Germline-derived CDR1 and CDR2 are SGHRS and YFSETQ. In nucleotides, the CDR3 is TGCGCCAGCAGCCCAGGGACAGCAACTAATGAAAAACTGTTTTTT. Translation: CASSPGTATNEKLFF.

This sequence joins TRBV18 and TRBJ2-1, with 12 bases lining up with TRBD2. The CDR3 has 17 residues. Germline V CDR1 and CDR2: KGHSH, LQKENI. The V segment lost 3 bases and the J segment 8 bases; nucleotides outside the gene matches: 11. Written as DNA, the CDR3 is TGTGCCAGCTCACCCTTAGGTCTAGCGGGAGGGCCGGATGAGCAGTTCTTC. This gives the protein CASSPLGLAGGPDEQFF.

The chain couples TRBV6-5 to TRBJ2-4; D is perhaps TRBD2 (6 bases). The CDR3 loop spans 12 amino acids. Trimming shortened V by 11 bases and J by 8 bases, and 16 bases separated the two germline ends. Germline V gene data show CDR1 as MNHEY and CDR2 as SVGAGI. This CDR3 is CASRGGGHIQYF. The CDR3 DNA sequence: TGTGCCTCCCGGGGAGGTGGTCACATTCAGTACTTC.

The chain links TRBV29-1 to TRBJ1-2, with 7 bases that match TRBD1. V trimming: 7 bases; J trimming: 8 bases; junction bases outside the gene matches: 7. This CDR3 is 11 amino acids long. Germline CDR1 reads SQVTM; CDR2 reads ANQGSEA. CDR3 loop: CSAPGGKGYTF. CDR3 DNA: TGCAGCGCCCCAGGGGGGAAGGGCTACACCTTC.

The chain is built from TRBV2 and TRBJ1-1, with a weak D call TRBD1 (6 bases). Per germline, CDR1 SNHLY and CDR2 FYNNEI. V was clipped by 5 bases and J by 7 bases, with 14 bases between them. This CDR3 is built from 13 residues. For the CDR3, the DNA is TGTGCCAGCAGTTTACAGGGCCGCTATGAAGCTTTCTTT. Protein product: CASSLQGRYEAFF. Full variable domain (outside the CDR3, taken from reference TRBV2 and TRBJ1-1): EPEVTQTPSHQVTQMGQEVILRCVPISNHLYFYWYRQILGQKVEFLVSFYNNEISEKSEIFDDQFSVERPDGSNFTLKIRSTKLEDSAMYFCASSLQGRYEAFFGQGTRLTVV.

The gene calls are TRBV5-1 and TRBJ1-1, with D possibly TRBD1 on 6 matching bases. Deletions cut 4 bases from V and 1 base from J, with 20 bases between. The CDR3 contains 17 residues. Germline loops: CDR1 SGHRS, CDR2 YFSETQ. The CDR3 is CASSVAFLTGANTEAFF. In nucleotides, the CDR3 is TGCGCCAGCAGCGTCGCTTTCCTGACAGGAGCGAACACTGAAGCTTTCTTT.